Listed below are T cell receptor beta chains from one sample, sequenced in a study of cytomegalovirus exposure and HLA in healthy donors. The table came from immunoSEQ multiplex PCR; TCRdb's copy has only in-frame clones and leaves some out. The repertoire holds 200,000 to 250,000 clones, with 78% as singletons. Sample: PBMCs. These receptors were obtained from a boy between 10 and 17 years old in good health and CMV-seronegative. CDR3s include the opening cysteine and the closing phenylalanine or tryptophan. Fields, in order: CDR3 protein, CDR3 DNA, J gene, D gene, V gene, clone size. A D gene is named only where the DNA matches it firmly. Expanded clones get a size class; other rows say once, few or many, or leave the size out.

CASSGPYSNQPQHF | TGTGCCAGTAGTGGCCCGTATAGCAATCAGCCCCAGCATTTT | TRBJ1-5 | - | TRBV19 | -
CASSRDRGRSNTEAFF | TGTGCCAGTAGTAGGGACAGGGGAAGGTCTAACACTGAAGCTTTCTTT | TRBJ1-1 | TRBD1 | TRBV19 | once
CASTGQGYTEAFF | TGTGCCAGCACCGGACAGGGGTACACTGAAGCTTTCTTT | TRBJ1-1 | TRBD1 | TRBV2 | -
CASSLGQGVGYGYTF | TGTGCCAGCAGCCTAGGACAGGGGGTCGGGTATGGCTACACCTTC | TRBJ1-2 | TRBD1 | TRBV9 | -
CASSLTGTGYNEQFF | TGCGCCAGCAGCTTGACCGGGACAGGCTACAATGAGCAGTTCTTC | TRBJ2-1 | TRBD1 | TRBV5-1 | -
CASSRTGGDYGYTF | TGTGCCAGCAGCCGGACAGGGGGCGACTATGGCTACACCTTC | TRBJ1-2 | TRBD1 | TRBV5-4 | -
CASSVGTPYEQYF | TGTGCCAGCAGCGTAGGGACTCCCTACGAGCAGTACTTC | TRBJ2-7 | - | TRBV7-6 | few
CASSPTFEYHEQFF | TGTGCCAGCAGCCCAACGTTCGAGTACCATGAGCAGTTCTTC | TRBJ2-1 | - | TRBV7-2 | once
CSVRGRGSYNEQFF | TGCAGCGTTCGGGGGAGGGGATCCTACAATGAGCAGTTCTTC | TRBJ2-1 | TRBD2 | TRBV29-1 | -
CALNRGKDSPLHF | TGTGCCCTGAACAGGGGAAAGGATTCACCCCTCCACTTT | TRBJ1-6 | TRBD1 | TRBV30 | -
CASSLASGSGWEQYF | TGTGCCAGCAGCTTGGCTAGCGGGAGCGGGTGGGAGCAGTACTTC | TRBJ2-7 | TRBD2 | TRBV5-4 | -
CASSFRGGQGYGYTF | TGTGCCAGCAGTTTTAGAGGGGGACAGGGGTATGGCTACACCTTC | TRBJ1-2 | TRBD1 | TRBV2 | -
CASSRLGLAGGRSNEQFF | TGTGCCAGCAGCCGTCTGGGACTAGCGGGAGGGCGGAGCAATGAGCAGTTCTTC | TRBJ2-1 | TRBD2 | TRBV14 | -
CASSLALGREGIYF | TGCGCCAGCAGCTTGGCGCTTGGTCGGGAGGGGATATACTTC | TRBJ2-7 | TRBD2 | TRBV5-1 | -
CASSPDRGYFQPQHF | TGTGCCAGCAGTCCAGACAGGGGGTATTTCCAGCCCCAGCATTTT | TRBJ1-5 | TRBD1 | TRBV2 | -
CASSRGAFNQPQHF | TGTGCCAGCAGCCGGGGGGCTTTCAATCAGCCCCAGCATTTT | TRBJ1-5 | - | TRBV6-5 | -
CAISGGQGETHEQYF | TGTGCCATCAGTGGCGGACAGGGTGAAACCCACGAGCAGTACTTC | TRBJ2-7 | TRBD1 | TRBV10-3 | -
CASSQDKGGRLYEQYF | TGTGCCAGCAGCCAAGATAAGGGGGGGAGATTATACGAGCAGTACTTC | TRBJ2-7 | - | TRBV4-2 | -
CASSEDRNYEQYF | TGTGCCAGCAGTGAGGACAGGAACTACGAGCAGTACTTC | TRBJ2-7 | TRBD1 | TRBV27 | -
CATSRDPPGTREGYSNQPQHF | TGTGCCACCAGCAGAGATCCCCCAGGCACGAGGGAGGGATATAGCAATCAGCCCCAGCATTTT | TRBJ1-5 | - | TRBV15 | once
CASSPSGDRGHTEAFF | TGTGCCAGCTCACCGTCCGGGGACAGGGGGCACACTGAAGCTTTCTTT | TRBJ1-1 | TRBD1 | TRBV18 | -
CASSPRQGRLCNEQFF | TGTGCCAGCAGTCCCCGACAGGGGAGACTCTGCAATGAGCAGTTCTTC | TRBJ2-1 | TRBD1 | TRBV2 | -